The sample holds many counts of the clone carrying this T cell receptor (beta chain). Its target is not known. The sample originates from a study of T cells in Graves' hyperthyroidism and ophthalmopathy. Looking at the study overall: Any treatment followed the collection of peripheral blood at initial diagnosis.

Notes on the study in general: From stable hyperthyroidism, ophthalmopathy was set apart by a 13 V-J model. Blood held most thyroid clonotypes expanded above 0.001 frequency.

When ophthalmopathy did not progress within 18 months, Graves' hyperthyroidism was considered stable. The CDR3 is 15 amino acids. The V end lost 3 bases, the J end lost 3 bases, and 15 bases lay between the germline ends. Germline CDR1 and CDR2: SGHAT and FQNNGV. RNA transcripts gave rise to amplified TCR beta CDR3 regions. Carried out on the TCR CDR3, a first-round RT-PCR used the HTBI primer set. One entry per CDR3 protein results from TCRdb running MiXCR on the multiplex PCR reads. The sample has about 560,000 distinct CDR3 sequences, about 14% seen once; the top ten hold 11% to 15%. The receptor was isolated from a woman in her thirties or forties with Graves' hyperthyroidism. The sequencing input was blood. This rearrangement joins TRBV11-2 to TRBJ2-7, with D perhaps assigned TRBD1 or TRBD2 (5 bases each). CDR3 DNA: TGTGCCAGCAGCTTTCAGGGCGAGGGTTACTACGAGCAGTACTTC. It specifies CASSFQGEGYYEQYF.